This T cell receptor beta chain was found in a study of T cell responses to AZD1222 COVID-19 vaccine. Study-level findings and limits: Unmutated regions of variants are reportedly targeted by nearly half of spike-specific TCRs.

Repertoires were generated with immunoSEQ multiplex PCR, while TCRdb's copy carries only in-frame clones and drops some. The table lists 150,000 to 200,000 clones, 90% to 95% of them singletons. Regarding this clone: Its antigen is unidentified.

The specimen was peripheral blood, collected 28 days after the second AZD1222 dose. The TCR comes from an adult who received the AZD1222 COVID-19 vaccine.

CDR3 sequence reads: CASSTFGAGAQYF. For the CDR3, the DNA is TGTGCCAGCAGTACCTTTGGAGCGGGAGCCCAGTACTTC. The chain joins TRBV6-5 to TRBJ2-5, with TRBD2 matching 8 bases. CDR1 is MNHEY and CDR2 is SVGAGI in the germline V gene. This CDR3 contains 13 residues. V was clipped by 5 bases and J by 9 bases; unmatched bases: 8.